These 29 T cell receptor beta chains came from one sample sequenced in a study of identical twins. Each CDR3 protein gets one entry after TCRdb re-called the 5' RACE reads with MiXCR. The sample has around 530,000 distinct CDR3 sequences, roughly 15% seen once. These data were also filed under a second study, of yellow fever vaccine responses in identical twins.

Sequenced: CD4+ T cells sorted from blood. The receptors derive from a woman between 18 and 29 years old in good health.

The sample holds a few counts of this clonotype. The V and J genes are TRBV6-1 and TRBJ2-7; 8 bases line up with TRBD1. After removal of 1 base from V and 2 bases from J, the junction contained 4 bases not matched to a gene. The CDR3 contains 15 residues. Per germline, CDR1 MNHNS and CDR2 SASEGT. The CDR3 here is CASSEGRTGPYEQYV. The CDR3 nucleotides are TGTGCCAGCAGTGAAGGGCGGACAGGGCCCTACGAGCAGTACGTC.

CDR3 sequence reads: CASSIGPTATNEKLFF. The CDR3, as DNA: TGTGCCAGTAGTATAGGCCCGACAGCAACTAATGAAAAACTGTTTTTT. V usage is TRBV19 and J usage is TRBJ1-4; the D gene is possibly TRBD1 (5 bases). The CDR3 loop spans 16 amino acids. Germline values: CDR1 LNHDA, CDR2 SQIVND (reference sequence). The V and J ends lost 1 base and 0 bases respectively, with 9 bases between them.

This clonotype was counted between two and nine times. This chain joins TRBV5-6 and TRBJ2-3; 8 nucleotides align to TRBD2. The CDR3 sequence is 15 residues long. Germline assignment: CDR1 SGHDT and CDR2 YYEEEE. J lost 4 bases, V lost 3 bases, and 7 bases had no gene match. CDR3 nucleotides: TGTGCCAGCAGCTCCTTAGCGGGAAAGGCAGATACGCAGTATTTT. Its protein product is CASSSLAGKADTQYF. Variable domain in full (rest from reference TRBV5-6 and TRBJ2-3): DAGVTQSPTHLIKTRGQQVTLRCSPKSGHDTVSWYQQALGQGPQFIFQYYEEEERQRGNFPDRFSGHQFPNYSSELNVNALLLGDSALYLCASSSLAGKADTQYFGPGTRLTVL.

There are a few counts of this clonotype. V usage is TRBV7-2 and J usage is TRBJ1-5; a possible D gene is TRBD1 (6 bases). The CDR3 loop spans 14 amino acids. The germline V gene has CDR1 SGHTA and CDR2 FQGNSA. V was cut by 5 bases and J by 2 bases, with 10 bases left in between. CDR3 sequence reads: CASSPRTGNQPQHF. CDR3 in DNA: TGTGCCAGCAGCCCTCGGACAGGCAATCAGCCCCAGCATTTT.

This sequence joins TRBV20-1 and TRBJ2-2; the D gene could be TRBD1 or TRBD2 (5 bases each). The germline gives CDR1 DFQATT, CDR2 SNEGSKA (reference sequence). Between the trimmed V and J ends, which lost 4 bases and 2 bases, there was a span of 14 bases. The CDR3 is 15 residues long. The CDR3 loop is CSAKLSGDNTGELFF. The CDR3 bases are TGCAGTGCTAAACTCTCTGGGGACAACACCGGGGAGCTGTTTTTT.

This clonotype was seen repeatedly, ten times or more. The genes are TRBV12-3 or TRBV12-4 and TRBJ1-2; D gene uncertain. Trimming removed 9 bases from V and 8 bases from J, with 16 bases in between. CDR3 length: 12 amino acids. The CDR3 region has the DNA TGTGCCAGTCGGGGAAATTCAATCGGCTACACCTTC. Amino acid sequence: CASRGNSIGYTF.

The chain has TRBV7-2 and TRBJ2-4; TRBD1 might be the D (6 bases). Trimming left V 0 bases short and J 7 bases short, with 19 bases between. CDR1 is SGHTA and CDR2 is FQGNSA in the germline V gene. The CDR3 has 17 amino acids. The CDR3 loop is CASSLALLGGRGNIQYF. CDR3 bases: TGTGCCAGCAGCTTAGCCCTACTGGGTGGTAGGGGGAACATTCAGTACTTC.

The table lists this clonotype with many counts. The V call is TRBV7-8, the J call TRBJ2-1; 14 positions agree with TRBD2. Trimming at V came to 0 bases and at J to 5 bases, leaving 6 bases not matched to a gene. The CDR3 loop spans 18 amino acids. Germline V gene lookup returns CDR1 SGHVS and CDR2 FQNEAQ. CDR3 nucleotides: TGTGCCAGCAGCTTAGCGCCCCTGGGACTAGCGGGAGACAATGAGCAGTTCTTC. Amino acids: CASSLAPLGLAGDNEQFF.

This clonotype has ten or more counts. The V call is TRBV7-8, the J call TRBJ2-7; D ambiguous. Looked up from germline, CDR1 is SGHVS and CDR2 is FQNEAQ. The CDR3 spans 14 residues. The V gene lost 1 base and the J gene lost 2 bases, with 9 bases spanning the gap. The CDR3 coding sequence is TGTGCCAGCAGCTTAGGTTTAGCCGCCTACGAGCAGTACTTC. It yields the protein CASSLGLAAYEQYF.

The rearrangement uses TRBV24-1 and TRBJ1-2; the match to TRBD1 covers 7 bases. The CDR3 extends over 13 amino acids. Germline V gene data show CDR1 as KGHDR and CDR2 as SFDVKD. With 9 bases clipped from V and 6 bases from J, the junction kept 9 bases outside the gene matches. CDR3 protein: CATSQGTPDGYTF. The CDR3 coding sequence is TGTGCCACCTCACAGGGGACACCTGATGGCTACACCTTC.

The chain is built from TRBV5-6 and TRBJ2-7, with D possibly being TRBD1 (6 bases). The CDR3 is made up of 16 amino acids. The V and J ends lost 4 bases and 2 bases respectively, with 19 bases between them. Germline V gives CDR1 SGHDT, CDR2 YYEEEE. The CDR3 DNA sequence: TGTGCCAGCAGCCCATTAAAGGCGGCAGGGGCCTACGAGCAGTACGTC. Its protein is CASSPLKAAGAYEQYV.

The chain has TRBV27 and TRBJ1-4; D may be TRBD1 (5 bases). This CDR3 spans 17 amino acids. Germline assignment: CDR1 MNHEY and CDR2 SMNVEV (reference sequence). The germline V and J ends were trimmed by 4 bases and 5 bases, with 20 bases remaining between them. The CDR3 DNA is TGTGCCAGCAGTTCCACGGGGCTTCACTCGTTGAATGAAAAACTGTTTTTT. Its protein product is CASSSTGLHSLNEKLFF.

In its sample, this clonotype was seen many times. The V call is TRBV12-3 or TRBV12-4, the J call TRBJ1-1; a possible D gene is TRBD1 (6 bases). Deletions cut 6 bases from V and 8 bases from J, with 13 bases between. This CDR3 region has 12 residues. The DNA of the CDR3 is TGTGCCAGCAGCCCGGACAGAACCGAAGCTTTCTTT. Its protein product is CASSPDRTEAFF.

This clonotype was found a few times. The V and J genes are TRBV7-9 and TRBJ2-1; D is undetermined. V was clipped by 0 bases and J by 3 bases, with 9 bases between them. The CDR3 consists of 15 residues. Germline V gives CDR1 SEHNR, CDR2 FQNEAQ (reference sequence). CDR3 sequence (DNA): TGTGCCAGCAGCTTAGCCCCATTGGGCTACAATGAGCAGTTCTTC. It yields the protein CASSLAPLGYNEQFF.

Many counts were recorded for this clonotype. The gene calls are TRBV5-1 and TRBJ2-3; 12 bases match TRBD2. Germline CDR1 is SGHRS and CDR2 is YFSETQ. The CDR3 loop spans 17 amino acids. Trimming took 4 bases from V and 6 from J; bases not matched to a gene: 12. The CDR3 sequence: CASSGSLAGGTPDTQYF. DNA for the CDR3: TGCGCCAGCAGCGGCTCACTAGCGGGGGGAACTCCGGATACGCAGTATTTT.

This clonotype has a handful of counts. This chain connects TRBV4-1 to TRBJ2-3; TRBD2 agrees at 10 bases. V lost 0 bases to trimming and J lost 0 bases; unmatched junction nucleotides: 6. Germline values: CDR1 MGHRA, CDR2 YSYEKL. This CDR3 has 18 residues. CDR3 sequence (DNA): TGCGCCAGCAGCCAAGACGTACAACTAGCGGGGAGCACAGATACGCAGTATTTT. Encoded protein: CASSQDVQLAGSTDTQYF.

The chain is built from TRBV11-1 and TRBJ2-5; 8 bases are a match to TRBD2. Germline CDR1 reads SGHAT; CDR2 reads FQDESV (reference sequence). Trimming took 5 bases from V and 0 from J; bases not matched to a gene: 17. This CDR3 has 19 amino acids. The CDR3 loop reads CASSLYSGGGNRNQETQYF. DNA for the CDR3: TGTGCCAGCAGCCTATATTCGGGCGGGGGGAACAGAAACCAAGAGACCCAGTACTTC.

In the case of this clonotype: Since a much larger clone is just one base distant, this may be a read error. The rearrangement uses TRBV12-3 or TRBV12-4 and TRBJ2-1; D is undetermined. Trimming left V 6 bases short and J 5 bases short, with 17 bases between. The CDR3 has 15 residues. The DNA for the CDR3 is TGTGCCAGCAGCTTGGCCCGAGCGAGGCACAATGAGCAGTTCTTC. Its protein is CASSLARARHNEQFF.

V is TRBV5-5 and J is TRBJ2-6; 8 bases are a match to TRBD1. The CDR3 is 18 amino acids. The trim removed 7 bases at V and 0 bases at J, leaving 12 bases unmatched. Per the germline V gene, CDR1 is SGHKS and CDR2 is YYEKEE (reference sequence). Here the CDR3 reads CASVRFIGTGSGANVLTF. In DNA, the CDR3 is TGTGCCAGCGTTCGATTTATAGGGACAGGCTCTGGGGCCAACGTCCTGACTTTC.

The V call is TRBV15, the J call TRBJ2-2; 7 bases are shared with TRBD2. The germline CDR1 and CDR2 sequences are LNHNV and YYDKDF (reference sequence). This CDR3 is 15 amino acids long. After removal of 8 bases from V and 6 bases from J, the junction contained 12 bases not matched to a gene. CDR3 region: CATGLGERGAGELFF. The CDR3 DNA reads as TGTGCCACCGGTTTGGGGGAGCGGGGCGCCGGGGAGCTGTTTTTT. Variable domain in full (rest from reference TRBV15 and TRBJ2-2): DAMVIQNPRYQVTQFGKPVTLSCSQTLNHNVMYWYQQKSSQAPKLLFHYYDKDFNNEADTPDNFQSRRPNTSFCFLDIRSPGLGDTAMYLCATGLGERGAGELFFGEGSRLTVL.

At least ten counts were recorded for this clonotype. The rearrangement uses TRBV7-9 and TRBJ1-1; D uncertain. V was trimmed by 4 bases and J by 4 bases, leaving 16 bases between them. The CDR3 is 15 residues long. The germline V gene encodes CDR1 SEHNR and CDR2 FQNEAQ (reference sequence). This CDR3 reads CASSSPGNKGTEAFF. In DNA, the CDR3 is TGTGCCAGCAGCTCGCCGGGAAACAAGGGCACTGAAGCTTTCTTT.

The rearrangement uses TRBV24-1 and TRBJ2-7, with D tentatively TRBD1 or TRBD2 (5 bases each). V lost 2 bases and J lost 2, with 15 bases in between. CDR3 length equals 16 residues. CDR1 and CDR2 (germline): KGHDR, SFDVKD. CDR3 in DNA: TGTGCCACCAGTGATTGGGGACGGCTAAAACCCTACGAGCAGTACGTC. Its translation: CATSDWGRLKPYEQYV.

The chain carries TRBV28 and TRBJ2-1; no definite D call. CDR1 is MDHEN and CDR2 is SYDVKM in the germline V gene. V lost 6 bases and J 12 bases, leaving 18 bases between the germline ends. This CDR3 region has 13 residues. The CDR3: CASRSDPLPGQFF. As DNA, the CDR3 is TGTGCCAGCAGATCAGACCCGCTCCCGGGGCAGTTCTTC.

CDR3 nucleotides: TGTGCCAGCAGTTTCCGTTATGGCTACACCTTC. It translates to CASSFRYGYTF. This rearrangement joins TRBV12-3 or TRBV12-4 to TRBJ1-2; D is ambiguous. V was shortened by 3 bases and J by 5 bases, with 4 bases between the two germline ends. The CDR3 spans 11 residues.

The rearrangement joins TRBV20-1 to TRBJ2-6, with 9 bases identical to TRBD1. The CDR3 contains 18 residues. V shed 2 bases and J 0 bases; nucleotides not matched to a gene: 8. The germline V gene encodes CDR1 DFQATT and CDR2 SNEGSKA (reference sequence). CDR3 in amino acids: CSARLAGQGTSGANVLTF. CDR3 nucleotides: TGCAGTGCTAGACTCGCTGGACAGGGGACCTCTGGGGCCAACGTCCTGACTTTC.

In its sample, this clonotype was seen a few times. V gene TRBV29-1 combines with J gene TRBJ2-1, with D possibly TRBD1 on 6 matching bases. Trimming took off 7 bases at V and 6 bases at J, with 10 bases between the two ends. The CDR3 is 11 amino acids. Germline-derived CDR1 and CDR2 are SQVTM and ANQGSEA. CDR3 in amino acids: CSAGDTNEQFF. CDR3 DNA sequence: TGCAGCGCCGGGGACACCAATGAGCAGTTCTTC.

This clonotype was detected a few times. The chain uses TRBV9 and TRBJ1-6; maybe TRBD1 (5 bases). CDR1 is SGDLS, CDR2 YYNGEE, per germline. V was trimmed by 5 bases and J by 6 bases, leaving 18 bases between them. CDR3 length equals 16 residues. CDR3 residues: CASRRDGISSNSPLHF. Here the CDR3 DNA reads TGTGCCAGCAGGCGGGACGGGATATCATCTAATTCACCCCTCCACTTT.

The chain joins TRBV5-4 to TRBJ1-1; D unclear. Trimming pared 0 bases from V and 1 base from J, leaving 13 bases between. Germline V CDR1 and CDR2: SGHNT, YYREEE (reference sequence). This CDR3 region has 16 residues. This CDR3 is CASSLVGRAENTEAFF. The CDR3 coding sequence is TGTGCCAGCAGCTTGGTCGGTAGGGCCGAGAACACTGAAGCTTTCTTT.

V usage is TRBV9 and J usage is TRBJ2-1; TRBD1 or TRBD2 may be the D gene (5 bases each). Germline V gives CDR1 SGDLS, CDR2 YYNGEE. CDR3 length: 15 residues. V lost 1 base to trimming and J lost 3 bases, with 11 bases between them. The DNA of the CDR3 is TGTGCCAGCAGCGTAAGGATTGGGGGCTACAATGAGCAGTTCTTC. Protein: CASSVRIGGYNEQFF.